This T cell receptor beta chain emerged from a study of blood T cells in healthy people across ages. The CDR3 sequence is 13 residues long. Germline V gives CDR1 SQVTM, CDR2 ANQGSEA. V gave up 6 bases and J gave up 0 bases, with 12 bases separating them. A remark on this clonotype: Its antigen is undetermined.

PCR was performed a second time for roughly 6 to 12 cycles using a sample-barcoded 5' primer and a J-beta primer mix. TCRdb reprocessed the 5' RACE reads via MiXCR and lists one record per CDR3 protein. The data show roughly 1,000,000 distinct CDR3 sequences, about 23% seen once. Notes on the study in general: Naive and antigen-experienced cells were not separated, limiting conclusive comparison.

The sample was also linked to a second study, of T cells of mothers and their children. Per that study: Persistent microchimeric T cell clones were sought, and none were detected.

The sample comprised blood. The TCR sequence derives from a girl aged 2 to 10 in good health. The V call is TRBV29-1, the J call TRBJ2-7; D not resolved. Here the CDR3 reads CSVVEATSYEQYF. CDR3 DNA sequence: TGCAGCGTCGTAGAGGCGACCTCCTACGAGCAGTACTTC.